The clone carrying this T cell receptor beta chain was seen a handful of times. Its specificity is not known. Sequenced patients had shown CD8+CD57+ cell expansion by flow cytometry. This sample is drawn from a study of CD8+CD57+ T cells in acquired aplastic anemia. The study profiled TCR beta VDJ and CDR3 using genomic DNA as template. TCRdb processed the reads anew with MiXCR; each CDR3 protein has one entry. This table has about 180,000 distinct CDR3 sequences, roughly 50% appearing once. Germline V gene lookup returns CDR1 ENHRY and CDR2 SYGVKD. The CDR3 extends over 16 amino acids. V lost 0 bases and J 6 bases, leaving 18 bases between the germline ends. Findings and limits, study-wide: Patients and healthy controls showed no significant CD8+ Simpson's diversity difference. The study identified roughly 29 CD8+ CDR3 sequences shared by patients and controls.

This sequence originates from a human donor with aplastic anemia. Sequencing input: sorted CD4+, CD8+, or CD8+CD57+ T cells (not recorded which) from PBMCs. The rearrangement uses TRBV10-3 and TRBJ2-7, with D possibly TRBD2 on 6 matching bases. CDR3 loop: CAISESGGDTLGEQYF. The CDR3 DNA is TGTGCCATCAGTGAGTCTGGCGGGGATACCCTAGGCGAGCAGTACTTC.